The rows below give T cell receptor beta chains drawn from one sample of a study of blood T cell repertoires in COVID-19. Profiled with immunoSEQ multiplex PCR; TCRdb holds only in-frame clones, not every one. This sample carries about 170,000 clones, roughly 86% of them seen once, and the ten largest clones take 2.5%. Sample: peripheral blood. Receptor source: a woman of 80 years or more with COVID-19, enrolled during active disease. Both conserved end residues are part of each CDR3. D genes are given only for firm matches. Some rows mark clone size as missing; the rest say once, few, many or name a class of expanded clone.

D: TRBD2
V: TRBV5-1
J: TRBJ2-1
size: .
CDR3: CASSPGTSGPWGNEQFF
DNA: TGCGCCAGCAGCCCGGGGACTAGCGGGCCCTGGGGCAATGAGCAGTTCTTC

D: .
V: TRBV7-2
J: TRBJ2-2
size: .
CDR3: CASSLHRTNTGELFF
DNA: TGTGCCAGCAGCTTACACAGAACCAACACCGGGGAGCTGTTTTTT

D: .
V: TRBV5-1
J: TRBJ1-1
size: .
CDR3: CASSESANTEAFF
DNA: TGCGCCAGCAGCGAGTCCGCGAACACTGAAGCTTTCTTT

D: .
V: TRBV7-8
J: TRBJ2-6
size: once
CDR3: CASSRGGGSGANVLTF
DNA: TGTGCCAGCAGCCGAGGGGGGGGCTCTGGGGCCAACGTCCTGACTTTC

D: .
V: TRBV6-2/TRBV6-3
J: TRBJ2-2
size: .
CDR3: CASSRQQITGELFF
DNA: TGTGCCAGCAGTAGACAGCAGATCACCGGGGAGCTGTTTTTT

D: TRBD1
V: TRBV7-9
J: TRBJ2-5
size: .
CDR3: CASSLALGQGSETQYF
DNA: TGTGCCAGCAGCTTAGCCTTGGGACAGGGGAGCGAGACCCAGTACTTC

D: TRBD1
V: TRBV28
J: TRBJ1-3
size: .
CDR3: CASLRDSEAVSGNTIYF
DNA: TGTGCCAGCTTACGGGACAGCGAAGCGGTTTCTGGAAACACCATATATTTT

D: TRBD2
V: TRBV4-3
J: TRBJ2-7
size: few
CDR3: CASSQLLESAGEEQYF
DNA: TGCGCCAGCAGCCAACTGCTGGAATCAGCGGGAGAAGAGCAGTACTTC

D: .
V: TRBV10-3
J: TRBJ1-2
size: .
CDR3: CAISEGGFRGYTF
DNA: TGTGCCATCAGTGAGGGGGGGTTTCGTGGCTACACCTTC

D: TRBD1
V: TRBV27
J: TRBJ1-2
size: .
CDR3: CASSPHGTGDLAREGYTF
DNA: TGTGCCAGCAGTCCCCACGGGACAGGGGACCTAGCTAGGGAGGGCTACACCTTC

D: .
V: TRBV11-1
J: TRBJ1-1
size: .
CDR3: CASSLWRAGDTEAFF
DNA: TGTGCCAGCAGCTTATGGCGGGCTGGGGACACTGAAGCTTTCTTT

D: .
V: TRBV6-2/TRBV6-3
J: TRBJ1-5
size: .
CDR3: CASSYRQPPQGYQPQHF
DNA: TGTGCCAGCAGTTACCGGCAGCCCCCGCAGGGCTATCAGCCCCAGCATTTT

D: .
V: TRBV6-5
J: TRBJ2-7
size: .
CDR3: CASSKRDTYEQYF
DNA: TGTGCCAGCAGTAAGCGGGACACTTACGAGCAGTACTTC

D: TRBD1
V: TRBV7-9
J: TRBJ1-1
size: .
CDR3: CASTRDSMNTEAFF
DNA: TGTGCCAGCACCAGGGACAGTATGAACACTGAAGCTTTCTTT

D: .
V: TRBV9
J: TRBJ1-2
size: .
CDR3: CASSVAGGGSGYTF
DNA: TGTGCCAGCAGCGTAGCGGGGGGCGGGTCGGGCTACACCTTC

D: .
V: TRBV6-6
J: TRBJ2-3
size: .
CDR3: CASSSSSGERGDTQYF
DNA: TGTGCCAGCAGTTCCTCCAGCGGGGAAAGGGGGGATACGCAGTATTTT

D: TRBD2
V: TRBV5-4
J: TRBJ2-1
size: .
CDR3: CASSKPGLEDNEQFF
DNA: TGTGCCAGCAGCAAACCGGGACTAGAGGACAATGAGCAGTTCTTC

D: TRBD2
V: TRBV4-3
J: TRBJ2-7
size: .
CDR3: CASSQEVFGGSSYEQYF
DNA: TGCGCCAGCAGCCAAGAAGTTTTCGGCGGGAGCTCCTACGAGCAGTACTTC